This TCR beta chain was sequenced in a study of blood T cell repertoires in COVID-19. The CDR3 sequence is 12 residues long. V shed 3 bases, J shed 12 bases, and the junction held 7 bases outside the gene matches. Original processing notes: Counts of nucleated cells, estimated from reference gene primer amplification, were obtained. Profiled with immunoSEQ multiplex PCR; TCRdb holds only in-frame clones, not every one. V and J calls and clone size come straight from that table; D and trimming were deduced from the DNA. The sample records under 250,000 clones, less than 85% being singletons. The sequenced sample was PBMCs or T cells enriched from blood (not recorded which). The gene calls are TRBV12-3 or TRBV12-4 and TRBJ2-7, with TRBD1 matching over 8 bases. The TCR sequence derives from a man in his fifties or sixties who had recovered from COVID-19. Written as DNA, the CDR3 is TGTGCCAGCAGTTTCGGACAGGGTGATCGGTACTTC. Protein sequence: CASSFGQGDRYF.